This T cell receptor beta chain appears in the sequencing data of a study of control samples from healthy donors and cancer patients. Some clones are missing from TCRdb's copy, which holds only in-frame ones; the method was immunoSEQ multiplex PCR. This table has around 68,000 clones, 84% appearing once. V trimming: 0 bases; J trimming: 5 bases; junction bases outside the gene matches: 3. Germline V gene data show CDR1 as LNHDA and CDR2 as SQIVND (reference sequence). CDR3 length: 15 residues. This clone appeared a single time. The TCR was taken from a woman aged 50 to 60 with lung cancer. The gene calls are TRBV19 and TRBJ1-5; 8 nucleotides align to TRBD1. The sample taken for sequencing was PBMCs. As DNA, the CDR3 is TGTGCCAGTAGTATAGATGGACAGGGCGATCAGCCCCAGCATTTT. This gives the protein CASSIDGQGDQPQHF. Full variable domain (remainder filled in from reference TRBV19 and TRBJ1-5): DGGITQSPKYLFRKEGQNVTLSCEQNLNHDAMYWYRQDPGQGLRLIYYSQIVNDFQKGDIAEGYSVSREKKESFPLTVTSAQKNPTAFYLCASSIDGQGDQPQHFGDGTRLSIL.